The 32 T cell receptor beta chains reported below all come from one sample, sequenced in a study of type 1 regulatory T cells. TCRdb redid the calling of the reads with MiXCR, one entry per CDR3 protein. The table lists more than 50,000 distinct CDR3 sequences, less than 70% of them singletons. These receptors are not linked to any known antigen. Sequencing was performed on cultured non-Tr1 T cells, either the whole culture or a sorted T cell fraction (not recorded which). The receptors were sampled from a human donor in good health.

This chain joins TRBV19 and TRBJ2-7; 8 bases match TRBD1. The CDR3 has 17 amino acids. CDR1 and CDR2 from the germline V gene are LNHDA and SQIVND (reference sequence). V shed 1 base, J shed 7 bases, and the junction held 15 bases outside the gene matches. The CDR3 DNA is TGTGCCAGTAGTATAGGGCCTGGGACAGGCGCCCCACGGGAGCAGTACTTC. Its protein product is CASSIGPGTGAPREQYF.

The gene calls are TRBV29-1 and TRBJ2-2; D is perhaps TRBD1 (5 bases). V was pared by 7 bases and J by 7 bases, with 16 bases between. Germline V lookup: CDR1 SQVTM, CDR2 ANQGSEA. The length of the CDR3 is 13 residues. CDR3 amino acids: CSAQGNTGGELFF. CDR3 DNA sequence: TGCAGCGCCCAGGGCAATACGGGCGGGGAGCTGTTTTTT.

In its sample, this clonotype was seen a few times. The rearrangement uses TRBV30 and TRBJ1-3; no clear D gene. Germline CDR1 GTSNPN, CDR2 SVGIG (reference sequence). Trimming cost V 0 bases and J 2 bases, with 8 bases left between them. This CDR3 has 14 amino acids. The CDR3 loop reads CAWSVTRTGNTIYF. CDR3 sequence (DNA): TGTGCCTGGAGTGTAACCCGAACTGGAAACACCATATATTTT.

This chain uses TRBV7-3 with TRBJ2-3; 12 bases align to TRBD2. Germline loops: CDR1 SGHTA, CDR2 FQGTGA. V was clipped by 8 bases and J by 6 bases; unmatched bases: 6. The CDR3 is 14 residues long. This chain's CDR3 is CASSASGREDTQYF. CDR3 nucleotides: TGTGCCAGCTCGGCTAGCGGGAGGGAGGATACGCAGTATTTT.

The chain couples TRBV6-5 to TRBJ2-7, with TRBD1 matching over 9 bases. CDR1 and CDR2 (germline): MNHEY, SVGAGI. V dropped 7 bases and J dropped 2; count of bases not matched to a gene: 3. The CDR3 contains 13 residues. The CDR3 loop is CASTGQGTYEQYF. CDR3 nucleotides: TGTGCCAGCACGGGACAGGGAACCTACGAGCAGTACTTC.

Notes on this clonotype: A read error may produce the germline difference seen at one junction end. The rearrangement joins TRBV7-9 to TRBJ1-1, with TRBD1 matching over 7 bases. This CDR3 has 16 amino acids. Germline assignment: CDR1 SEHNR and CDR2 FQNEAQ (reference sequence). CDR3 sequence reads: CASSSLDVTGRAEASF. In nucleotides, the CDR3 is TGTGCCAGCAGCTCCCTCGACGTGACAGGGAGGGCTGAAGCTTCCTTT.

This clonotype has a handful of counts. This chain joins TRBV5-4 and TRBJ2-2; 9 positions agree with TRBD2. The CDR3 is made up of 16 amino acids. Germline trimming cut 1 base from V and 1 base from J; bases unmatched to any gene: 2. The germline gives CDR1 SGHNT, CDR2 YYREEE (reference sequence). As DNA, the CDR3 is TGTGCCAGCAGCTTGCAACTAGCGGGGAACACCGGGGAGCTGTTTTTT. It encodes CASSLQLAGNTGELFF.

The chain employs TRBV7-9 and TRBJ2-7; 7 positions match TRBD1. CDR1 SEHNR and CDR2 FQNEAQ come from the germline V gene (reference sequence). The CDR3 loop spans 14 amino acids. After removal of 2 bases from V and 2 bases from J, the junction contained 3 bases not matched to a gene. The chain's CDR3 is CASSLTQGAYEQYF. CDR3 bases: TGTGCCAGCAGCTTAACCCAGGGGGCCTACGAGCAGTACTTC.

The CDR3 protein is CASSQDWVAGMRNIQYF. The DNA of the CDR3 is TGCGCCAGCAGCCAAGATTGGGTAGCGGGAATGCGTAACATTCAGTACTTC. The gene calls are TRBV4-1 and TRBJ2-4; TRBD2 matches 8 bases. Germline CDR1 is MGHRA and CDR2 is YSYEKL. The CDR3 contains 17 residues. The trim removed 0 bases at V and 7 bases at J, leaving 11 bases unmatched.

Only a few counts were recorded for this clonotype. V usage is TRBV7-9 and J usage is TRBJ2-2, with 9 bases identical to TRBD2. The J segment lost 5 bases and the V segment lost 5 bases, leaving 6 bases of the junction unmatched. CDR3 length equals 15 residues. The germline V gene encodes CDR1 SEHNR and CDR2 FQNEAQ (reference sequence). CDR3 nucleotide sequence: TGTGCCAGCAGCCCAATGACTAGCGGTACCGGGGAGCTGTTTTTT. As protein: CASSPMTSGTGELFF. The full variable domain, in which reference TRBV7-9 and TRBJ2-2 provide the parts outside the CDR3, is DTGVSQNPRHKITKRGQNVTFRCDPISEHNRLYWYRQTLGQGPEFLTYFQNEAQLEKSRLLSDRFSAERPKGSFSTLEIQRTEQGDSAMYLCASSPMTSGTGELFFGEGSRLTVL.

The CDR3: CAISESDIYEQYF. CDR3 sequence (DNA): TGTGCCATCAGTGAGTCGGACATCTACGAGCAGTACTTC. The chain employs TRBV10-3 and TRBJ2-7; the D gene is possibly TRBD1 (5 bases). The CDR3 consists of 13 residues. Between the trimmed V and J ends, which lost 0 bases and 3 bases, there was a span of 6 bases. Germline assignment: CDR1 ENHRY and CDR2 SYGVKD.

The chain uses TRBV11-1 and TRBJ2-3; the match to TRBD2 covers 11 bases. Germline V gives CDR1 SGHAT, CDR2 FQDESV (reference sequence). CDR3 length: 13 residues. The junction had 4 bases not matched to a gene; V was cut back by 8 bases and J by 6 bases. This CDR3 is CASETSGTDTQYF. The CDR3 coding sequence is TGTGCCAGCGAGACTAGCGGGACGGATACGCAGTATTTT. The whole variable domain, filled in from reference TRBV11-1 and TRBJ2-3, reads EAEVAQSPRYKITEKSQAVAFWCDPISGHATLYWYRQILGQGPELLVQFQDESVVDDSQLPKDRFSAERLKGVDSTLKIQPAELGDSAMYLCASETSGTDTQYFGPGTRLTVL.

The chain joins TRBV12-3 or TRBV12-4 to TRBJ1-2; the D is unclear. The length of the CDR3 is 15 residues. Deletions cut 6 bases from V and 1 base from J, with 15 bases between. The CDR3 nucleotides read TGTGCCAGCAGGTTAACCGACGGGGATAACTATGGCTACACCTTC. Protein sequence: CASRLTDGDNYGYTF.

Written as DNA, the CDR3 is TGTGCCAGCAGTAAGACTAGCGGGAGGAGGGATGAGACCCAGTACTTC. It codes for CASSKTSGRRDETQYF. V gene TRBV6-6 combines with J gene TRBJ2-5, with TRBD2 matching over 13 bases. Germline CDR1 is MNHNY and CDR2 is SVGAGI (reference sequence). Trimming cost V 5 bases and J 5 bases; bases outside gene matches: 8. The CDR3 spans 16 residues.

This clonotype has a single count. V is TRBV5-1 and J is TRBJ2-7; 8 bases agree with TRBD1. Looked up from germline, CDR1 is SGHRS and CDR2 is YFSETQ. Germline trimming cut 4 bases from V and 1 base from J; bases unmatched to any gene: 7. There are 15 residues in the CDR3. The CDR3 protein is CASSVGTGTSYEQYF. The CDR3 region has the DNA TGCGCCAGCAGCGTTGGGACAGGCACTTCCTACGAGCAGTACTTC.

This chain joins TRBV7-2 and TRBJ2-7; TRBD2 aligns across 10 bases. The CDR3 runs 14 residues. V lost 2 bases, J lost 3 bases, and 1 base stayed unmatched. Germline V gene data show CDR1 as SGHTA and CDR2 as FQGNSA. The CDR3 protein is CASSLTSGNYEQYF. DNA of the CDR3: TGTGCCAGCAGCTTAACTAGCGGGAACTACGAGCAGTACTTC.

The CDR3 spells CASSRVNDNYGYTF. DNA for the CDR3: TGTGCCAGCAGTCGGGTGAATGATAACTATGGCTACACCTTC. The V call is TRBV6-2 or TRBV6-3, the J call TRBJ1-2, with unresolved D. This CDR3 has 14 residues. V was trimmed by 5 bases and J by 1 base, leaving 11 bases between them. CDR1 MNHEY and CDR2 SVGEGT come from the germline V gene.

The chain employs TRBV12-3 or TRBV12-4 and TRBJ1-2; maybe TRBD1 (6 bases). V lost 5 bases to trimming and J lost 4 bases, with 17 bases between them. CDR3 length: 15 residues. CDR3 DNA: TGTGCCAGCAGTCCCCACAGGGTCGTGAGCTATGGCTACACCTTC. Amino acid sequence: CASSPHRVVSYGYTF.

This clonotype was counted a single time. V and J are TRBV12-3 or TRBV12-4 and TRBJ2-7; 10 bases match TRBD1. The CDR3 totals 15 residues. Germline trimming cut 5 bases from V and 0 bases from J; bases unmatched to any gene: 4. CDR3 coding DNA: TGTGCCAGCAGTACCCGGACAGGGGGCTCCTACGAGCAGTACTTC. Translated: CASSTRTGGSYEQYF.

The CDR3 here is CASPSGLGSYEQYF. DNA of the CDR3: TGTGCCAGCCCCTCGGGTCTCGGGTCCTACGAGCAGTACTTC. The rearrangement joins TRBV21-1 to TRBJ2-7; TRBD2 is the table's D call and was not checked against the DNA. TRBV21-1 is termed a pseudogene. The CDR3 extends over 14 amino acids.

This chain uses TRBV10-3 with TRBJ2-1; the D call may be TRBD1 or TRBD2 (5 bases each). Per germline, CDR1 ENHRY and CDR2 SYGVKD. The CDR3 is 13 residues long. The CDR3 sequence is CASRDPRFNEQFF. The DNA of the CDR3 is TGTGCTTCTCGGGACCCCCGTTTCAATGAGCAGTTCTTC.

This rearrangement joins TRBV7-2 to TRBJ2-6, with D possibly being TRBD1 (5 bases). Germline V gene lookup returns CDR1 SGHTA and CDR2 FQGNSA. The CDR3 contains 17 residues. V lost 1 base and J 0 bases, leaving 10 bases between the germline ends. As DNA, the CDR3 is TGTGCCAGCAGCTTAGGTCAGGGTTCCTCTGGGGCCAACGTCCTGACTTTC. Encoded protein: CASSLGQGSSGANVLTF.

The genes are TRBV5-1 and TRBJ1-4; 9 bases are shared with TRBD1. Per the germline V gene, CDR1 is SGHRS and CDR2 is YFSETQ. V shed 3 bases, J shed 8 bases, and the junction held 5 bases outside the gene matches. The CDR3 contains 14 residues. DNA of the CDR3: TGCGCCAGCAGCTGGGGACAGGGAGGAGAAAAACTGTTTTTT. Its translation is CASSWGQGGEKLFF.

The chain has TRBV12-3 or TRBV12-4 and TRBJ1-2, with D unclear. V shed 5 bases and J shed 7 bases, with 8 bases lying between them. This CDR3 contains 11 residues. CDR3 sequence: CASSQRFGYTF. The CDR3 coding sequence is TGTGCCAGCAGTCAACGTTTTGGCTACACCTTC.

This clonotype was recorded a few times. The V gene is TRBV20-1, the J gene TRBJ2-7; D unresolved. CDR1 and CDR2 from the germline V gene are DFQATT and SNEGSKA (reference sequence). The CDR3 is 11 residues long. The ends were cut back, 3 bases at V and 2 bases at J, with 5 bases in the middle. The CDR3 sequence is CSARTAYEQYF. The CDR3 coding sequence is TGCAGTGCTAGGACCGCCTACGAGCAGTACTTC.

The chain uses TRBV7-3 and TRBJ2-1; the D is unclear. CDR3 length: 13 residues. CDR1 is SGHTA, CDR2 FQGTGA, per germline. The V end was cut by 1 base, the J end by 8 bases, with 9 bases between. CDR3: CASSLNSADEQFF. In DNA, the CDR3 is TGTGCCAGCAGCTTAAATTCTGCAGATGAGCAGTTCTTC.

This chain links TRBV10-3 with TRBJ1-5, with 8 bases lining up with TRBD1. Germline trimming cut 4 bases from V and 6 bases from J; bases unmatched to any gene: 2. Germline V gene lookup returns CDR1 ENHRY and CDR2 SYGVKD. The CDR3 contains 13 residues. The DNA for the CDR3 is TGTGCCATCAGTGCGGACAGGGTTCAGCCCCAGCATTTT. It is translated as CAISADRVQPQHF.

This clonotype showed up just a few times. This chain joins TRBV3-1 and TRBJ2-4; weak D call: TRBD2 (5 bases). CDR3 size: 13 residues. The ends were cut back, 2 bases at V and 13 bases at J, with 15 bases in the middle. Germline V lookup: CDR1 LGHDT, CDR2 YNNKEL (reference sequence). The CDR3 region is CASSQPEGLLQYF. In nucleotides, the CDR3 is TGTGCCAGCAGCCAACCGGAAGGACTGTTGCAGTACTTC. Full variable domain (rest looked up from reference TRBV3-1 and TRBJ2-4): DTAVSQTPKYLVTQMGNDKSIKCEQNLGHDTMYWYKQDSKKFLKIMFSYNNKELIINETVPNRFSPKSPDKAHLNLHINSLELGDSAVYFCASSQPEGLLQYFGAGTRLSVL.

The genes are TRBV4-1 and TRBJ2-3; D call uncertain. CDR1 is MGHRA and CDR2 is YSYEKL in the germline V gene. Trimming removed 0 bases from V and 4 bases from J, with 17 bases in between. The CDR3 loop spans 17 amino acids. CDR3 nucleotide sequence: TGCGCCAGCAGCCAAGAGGACCCATCCCGCCAATCAGATACGCAGTATTTT. It is translated as CASSQEDPSRQSDTQYF.

The CDR3 DNA reads as TGCGCCAGCAGCGCGGGACAGGACTATGAAAAACTGTTTTTT. This sequence encodes CASSAGQDYEKLFF. The rearrangement joins TRBV5-1 to TRBJ1-4, with 8 bases matching TRBD1. Germline loops: CDR1 SGHRS, CDR2 YFSETQ. V lost 4 bases and J lost 6; bases outside the gene matches: 5. This CDR3 is 14 amino acids long.

This rearrangement joins TRBV7-9 to TRBJ1-1, with D hard to call. The germline gives CDR1 SEHNR, CDR2 FQNEAQ (reference sequence). With 1 base removed from V and 5 bases from J, the gap between germline ends came to 8 bases. The CDR3 is 13 amino acids. The CDR3 region has the DNA TGTGCCAGCAGCTTAGATGGAGGTACTGAAGCTTTCTTT. Its protein product is CASSLDGGTEAFF.

CDR3 nucleotides: TGTGCCAGCAGCGTACCATCAACACGGGACACCGGGGAGCTGTTTTTT. Amino acid sequence: CASSVPSTRDTGELFF. V is TRBV9 and J is TRBJ2-2; no reliable D call. This CDR3 region has 16 residues. V was trimmed by 1 base and J by 3 bases, leaving 13 bases between them. Germline loops: CDR1 SGDLS, CDR2 YYNGEE. Looking up the rest from reference TRBV9 and TRBJ2-2 gives the full variable domain: DSGVTQTPKHLITATGQRVTLRCSPRSGDLSVYWYQQSLDQGLQFLIQYYNGEERAKGNILERFSAQQFPDLHSELNLSSLELGDSALYFCASSVPSTRDTGELFFGEGSRLTVL.